The present T cell receptor (beta chain) was sequenced within a study of early T cells in non-severe SARS-CoV-2 infection. Attached unique molecular identifiers marked individual cDNA molecules. MiXCR, run by TCRdb on the 5' RACE reads, gives a single entry per CDR3 protein. The sample lists about 69,000 distinct CDR3 sequences, more than 3.5% occurring once. Germline V gene sequence: CDR1 SGDLS, CDR2 YYNGEE. Trimming cost V 0 bases and J 6 bases, with 9 bases left between them. This CDR3 region has 14 residues. This clonotype was counted only a few times. The V call is TRBV9, the J call TRBJ2-2; D ambiguous. Material: whole blood, obtained at baseline. The sequence derives from an adult who was a healthcare worker with PCR-confirmed SARS-CoV-2 infection or an uninfected control (not recorded which). The donor label of this sample is uncertain. CDR3 residues: CASSVVEYSGELFF. CDR3 DNA: TGTGCCAGCAGCGTAGTTGAGTACTCCGGGGAGCTGTTTTTT.